One sample yielded the 30 T cell receptor beta chains listed below, sequenced in a study of a mutant IDH1 vaccine in newly diagnosed glioma. Described time point: baseline, week 1 (first vaccination visit). This sample's treatment: pre-vaccination baseline after standard-of-care therapy. Assay used: immunoSEQ multiplex PCR; TCRdb lists only in-frame clones, some missing. Here the sample spans about 88,000 clones, roughly four fifths being singletons. The sequencing here drew on PBMCs, taken from a glioma patient treated with radiotherapy, temozolomide or both. The receptors come from a man aged 40-55 years with glioma. Some clones in this sample may be carry-over from other donors' samples.

The rearrangement uses TRBV4-1 and TRBJ1-6; the D gene is possibly TRBD1 (5 bases). There are 17 residues in the CDR3. Trimming took 1 base from V and 0 from J, leaving 10 bases between them. Germline V gene data show CDR1 as MGHRA and CDR2 as YSYEKL. CDR3 sequence (DNA): TGCGCCAGCAGCCAAGGGGCAGGGAGCTCCTATAATTCACCCCTCCACTTT. It codes for CASSQGAGSSYNSPLHF.

This sequence joins TRBV27 and TRBJ2-5, with 7 positions matching TRBD1. CDR3 length: 14 residues. The ends lost 7 bases at V and 5 bases at J; junction bases unmatched: 10. CDR1 is MNHEY, CDR2 SMNVEV, per germline (reference sequence). CDR3: CASIIRGRSETQYF. CDR3 coding DNA: TGTGCCAGCATCATAAGGGGGCGATCGGAGACCCAGTACTTC.

This sequence joins TRBV4-2 and TRBJ1-4, with 9 bases matching TRBD1. Germline lookup yields CDR1 LGHNA and CDR2 YNFKEQ. CDR3 length equals 14 residues. V was pared by 4 bases and J by 9 bases, with 6 bases of the junction left unmatched. The CDR3 DNA sequence: TGTGCCAGCAGCCTTGGGACAGGGTGGCAAAAACTGTTTTTT. Residues: CASSLGTGWQKLFF.

The CDR3 sequence: CASSPGTVYGYTF. The CDR3, as DNA: TGTGCCAGCAGCCCCGGGACCGTTTATGGCTACACCTTC. This chain connects TRBV27 to TRBJ1-2; D is perhaps TRBD1 (5 bases). Trimming took 6 bases from V and 5 from J, leaving 13 bases between them. Per the germline V gene, CDR1 is MNHEY and CDR2 is SMNVEV (reference sequence). The CDR3 covers 13 residues.

The chain employs TRBV30 and TRBJ1-3; D call uncertain. The germline gives CDR1 GTSNPN, CDR2 SVGIG (reference sequence). This CDR3 has 13 residues. V was trimmed by 0 bases and J by 0 bases, leaving 3 bases between them. The CDR3 nucleotides are TGTGCCTGGAGTGTATTCTCTGGAAACACCATATATTTT. Encoded protein: CAWSVFSGNTIYF.

This clone has just one count. The CDR3 loop reads CASSATGNYNSPLHF. The CDR3 DNA is TGTGCCAGCAGCGCCACCGGGAACTATAATTCACCCCTCCACTTT. The chain links TRBV9 to TRBJ1-6; the D is unclear. Germline lookup yields CDR1 SGDLS and CDR2 YYNGEE. Trimming shortened V by 3 bases and J by 3 bases, and 10 bases separated the two germline ends. The CDR3 runs to 15 residues.

The gene calls are TRBV19 and TRBJ1-5; 7 bases match TRBD1. The CDR3 loop spans 15 amino acids. The V and J ends lost 5 bases and 6 bases, in that order; junction bases with no gene match: 10. Germline lookup yields CDR1 LNHDA and CDR2 SQIVND (reference sequence). CDR3 sequence: CASSAYRGLGQPQHF. The CDR3 DNA reads as TGTGCCAGTAGTGCTTACAGGGGTCTTGGTCAGCCCCAGCATTTT.

V gene TRBV5-6 combines with J gene TRBJ1-5, with 9 bases that match TRBD1. Germline CDR1 SGHDT, CDR2 YYEEEE. The CDR3 totals 17 residues. V lost 4 bases to trimming and J lost 3 bases; unmatched junction nucleotides: 11. The CDR3 DNA sequence: TGTGCCAGCAGCGCACGAAGGGGACAGGGCAACAATCAGCCCCAGCATTTT. Its protein is CASSARRGQGNNQPQHF.

The chain employs TRBV5-6 and TRBJ2-3; no definite D call. CDR3 size: 12 residues. V lost 2 bases, J lost 4 bases, and 5 bases lay in between. From germline, CDR1 is SGHDT and CDR2 YYEEEE. Written as DNA, the CDR3 is TGTGCCAGCAGCTTAGCAGCAGATACGCAGTATTTT. It yields the protein CASSLAADTQYF.

The genes are TRBV11-2 and TRBJ1-2; 9 nucleotides agree with TRBD1. V was pared by 5 bases and J by 2 bases, with 3 bases of the junction left unmatched. Germline V gene lookup returns CDR1 SGHAT and CDR2 FQNNGV. The CDR3 loop spans 14 amino acids. The CDR3 loop reads CASSEGQGNYGYTF. CDR3 sequence (DNA): TGTGCCAGCAGCGAGGGACAGGGAAACTATGGCTACACCTTC.

V usage is TRBV19 and J usage is TRBJ2-7; no clear D. Germline values: CDR1 LNHDA, CDR2 SQIVND (reference sequence). CDR3 length: 11 residues. V lost 4 bases and J lost 4, with 5 bases in between. The CDR3 region is CASSNLYEQYF. CDR3 coding DNA: TGTGCCAGTAGTAACCTATACGAGCAGTACTTC. The full variable domain, rest sourced from reference TRBV19 and TRBJ2-7, is DGGITQSPKYLFRKEGQNVTLSCEQNLNHDAMYWYRQDPGQGLRLIYYSQIVNDFQKGDIAEGYSVSREKKESFPLTVTSAQKNPTAFYLCASSNLYEQYFGPGTRLTVT.

The chain combines TRBV18 with TRBJ1-2; no clear D. The CDR3 is made up of 12 amino acids. V was pared by 3 bases and J by 6 bases, with 8 bases between. Germline CDR1 and CDR2: KGHSH and LQKENI. The DNA of the CDR3 is TGTGCCAGCTCACCGAGCGGTGATGGCTACACCTTC. This translates into CASSPSGDGYTF.

The CDR3 protein is CASSTLSGEGSRYEQYF. DNA for the CDR3: TGTGCCAGCAGCACCCTGTCCGGGGAGGGCTCCCGCTACGAGCAGTACTTC. This chain connects TRBV7-9 to TRBJ2-7; TRBD2 aligns across 7 bases. Germline CDR1 is SEHNR and CDR2 is FQNEAQ (reference sequence). V trimming: 5 bases; J trimming: 3 bases; junction bases outside the gene matches: 16. CDR3 length: 17 residues.

The rearrangement joins TRBV5-1 to TRBJ2-7, with D unresolved. The CDR3 totals 13 residues. CDR1 and CDR2 (germline): SGHRS, YFSETQ. V lost 6 bases to trimming and J lost 2 bases, with 12 bases between them. CDR3 sequence: CASKFGVTYEQYF. In nucleotides, the CDR3 is TGCGCCAGCAAATTTGGGGTTACCTACGAGCAGTACTTC.

This clone has only a few counts. The genes are TRBV30 and TRBJ1-5; D gene uncertain. Trimming took 0 bases from V and 5 from J, leaving 8 bases between them. The germline V gene has CDR1 GTSNPN and CDR2 SVGIG (reference sequence). The CDR3 runs to 13 residues. The CDR3 DNA reads as TGTGCCTGGAGTGTACGCGAGTATCAGCCCCAGCATTTT. Its protein is CAWSVREYQPQHF.

This clone was seen only a few times. The V and J genes are TRBV29-1 and TRBJ1-2, with unresolved D. This CDR3 spans 11 amino acids. V was clipped by 4 bases and J by 5 bases, with 8 bases between them. Germline assignment: CDR1 SQVTM and CDR2 ANQGSEA. CDR3 in DNA: TGCAGCGTTGCTCTAAGTTATGGCTACACCTTC. This encodes CSVALSYGYTF.

The rearrangement uses TRBV6-4 and TRBJ2-7; 9 positions match TRBD1. V lost 5 bases to trimming and J lost 4 bases; unmatched junction nucleotides: 6. The germline V gene encodes CDR1 MRHNA and CDR2 SNTAGT. The CDR3 sequence is 14 residues long. In nucleotides, the CDR3 is TGTGCCAGCAGTCCGGGACAGGGTGAATACGAGCAGTACTTC. Amino acids: CASSPGQGEYEQYF.

The V call is TRBV19, the J call TRBJ1-2, with TRBD1 matching 8 bases. This CDR3 contains 12 residues. CDR1 and CDR2 from the germline V gene are LNHDA and SQIVND (reference sequence). Losses at the gene ends were 6 bases for V and 3 bases for J; bases not matched to a gene: 0. This CDR3 reads CASRTGDYGYTF. CDR3 coding DNA: TGTGCCAGTAGGACAGGGGACTATGGCTACACCTTC.

This sequence joins TRBV18 and TRBJ1-1; D remains ambiguous. The CDR3 consists of 11 residues. The V and J ends lost 5 bases and 7 bases respectively, with 8 bases between them. In germline, CDR1 is KGHSH, CDR2 LQKENI. CDR3 DNA sequence: TGTGCCAGCTCATCAGGACGTGAAGCTTTCTTT. Translated, it gives CASSSGREAFF.

V is TRBV30 and J is TRBJ2-2, with D maybe TRBD1 (6 bases). V lost 7 bases and J 1 base, leaving 10 bases between the germline ends. The germline CDR1 and CDR2 sequences are GTSNPN and SVGIG (reference sequence). This CDR3 region has 13 residues. The CDR3 region has the DNA TGTGCCTATGACAGGATGAACACCGGGGAGCTGTTTTTT. Its translation: CAYDRMNTGELFF.

The chain recombines TRBV18 with TRBJ1-5, with 8 bases lining up with TRBD1. Germline V lookup: CDR1 KGHSH, CDR2 LQKENI. The CDR3 contains 14 residues. V dropped 4 bases and J dropped 1; count of bases not matched to a gene: 0. CDR3 residues: CASSRQGSNQPQHF. In DNA, the CDR3 is TGTGCCAGCTCACGACAGGGGAGCAATCAGCCCCAGCATTTT. Together with reference TRBV18 and TRBJ1-5, the CDR3 gives the full variable domain: NAGVMQNPRHLVRRRGQEARLRCSPMKGHSHVYWYRQLPEEGLKFMVYLQKENIIDESGMPKERFSAEFPKEGPSILRIQQVVRGDSAAYFCASSRQGSNQPQHFGDGTRLSIL.

This chain joins TRBV7-8 and TRBJ2-7; D ambiguous. The CDR3 has 15 residues. Per the germline V gene, CDR1 is SGHVS and CDR2 is FQNEAQ. V shed 1 base and J shed 3 bases, with 13 bases lying between them. The CDR3 nucleotides are TGTGCCAGCAGCTTAGGTGGGGAACGAGGCTACGAGCAGTACTTC. Translating gives CASSLGGERGYEQYF.

The genes are TRBV2 and TRBJ2-1; 9 bases are shared with TRBD1. Losses at the gene ends were 6 bases for V and 3 bases for J; bases not matched to a gene: 6. From germline, CDR1 is SNHLY and CDR2 FYNNEI. The CDR3 is 15 residues long. This CDR3 reads CASRGSGQGYNEQFF. CDR3 DNA: TGTGCCAGCAGGGGATCGGGACAGGGCTACAATGAGCAGTTCTTC. Based on the CDR3 plus reference TRBV2 and TRBJ2-1, the full variable domain is EPEVTQTPSHQVTQMGQEVILRCVPISNHLYFYWYRQILGQKVEFLVSFYNNEISEKSEIFDDQFSVERPDGSNFTLKIRSTKLEDSAMYFCASRGSGQGYNEQFFGPGTRLTVL.

The CDR3 DNA reads TGCGCCAGCAGCTTCGGGACAGGGTTGACTCAAAACAATGAGCAGTTCTTC. It codes for CASSFGTGLTQNNEQFF. This chain uses TRBV5-1 with TRBJ2-1; TRBD1 matches 9 bases. J lost 5 bases, V lost 2 bases, and 11 bases had no gene match. The CDR3 covers 17 residues. The germline V gene encodes CDR1 SGHRS and CDR2 YFSETQ.

The chain uses TRBV6-6 and TRBJ2-7; D not certain. The germline V and J ends were trimmed by 0 bases and 2 bases, with 2 bases remaining between them. CDR1 is MNHNY and CDR2 is SVGAGI in the germline V gene (reference sequence). The CDR3 sequence is 12 residues long. CDR3 residues: CASSYSTYEQYF. The CDR3, as DNA: TGTGCCAGCAGTTACTCGACCTACGAGCAGTACTTC.

In this sample, this clone turned up a few times. This chain links TRBV19 with TRBJ1-1; D unclear. CDR1 and CDR2 (germline): LNHDA, SQIVND (reference sequence). The CDR3 length is 13 residues. The ends were cut back, 5 bases at V and 5 bases at J, with 12 bases in the middle. The CDR3 bases are TGTGCCAGTAGTGTACGGGTGCGGACTGAAGCTTTCTTT. It codes for CASSVRVRTEAFF. Drawing the rest from reference TRBV19 and TRBJ1-1, the complete variable domain is DGGITQSPKYLFRKEGQNVTLSCEQNLNHDAMYWYRQDPGQGLRLIYYSQIVNDFQKGDIAEGYSVSREKKESFPLTVTSAQKNPTAFYLCASSVRVRTEAFFGQGTRLTVV.

This clone was seen just once. The chain has TRBV25-1 and TRBJ1-4; D remains ambiguous. The CDR3 spans 14 residues. V lost 6 bases and J lost 8, with 16 bases in between. Germline-derived CDR1 and CDR2 are MGHDK and SYGVNS. The CDR3 nucleotides are TGTGCCAGCAGACGCCTGGGTGTTAAGGAAAAACTGTTTTTT. Amino acid sequence: CASRRLGVKEKLFF.

The chain couples TRBV6-5 to TRBJ2-7; D is perhaps TRBD2 (6 bases). The CDR3 loop spans 13 amino acids. V lost 6 bases to trimming and J lost 9 bases, with 18 bases between them. Germline lookup yields CDR1 MNHEY and CDR2 SVGAGI. Here the CDR3 reads CASRPGEGLVQYF. The DNA for the CDR3 is TGTGCCAGCAGGCCGGGAGAGGGCCTCGTGCAGTACTTC.

The gene calls are TRBV6-5 and TRBJ1-1, with D hard to call. This CDR3 contains 14 residues. Looked up from germline, CDR1 is MNHEY and CDR2 is SVGAGI. V gave up 0 bases and J gave up 6 bases, with 11 bases separating them. CDR3 in amino acids: CASSYSRGTAEAFF. The CDR3 DNA sequence: TGTGCCAGCAGTTACTCGCGGGGTACCGCTGAAGCTTTCTTT.

V and J are TRBV5-8 and TRBJ1-2, with a tentative D call TRBD1 (5 bases). Germline values: CDR1 SGHTS, CDR2 YDEGEE. This CDR3 has 13 residues. The germline V and J ends were trimmed by 4 bases and 6 bases, with 13 bases remaining between them. CDR3 sequence reads: CASSPGGTNGYTF. In DNA, the CDR3 is TGTGCCAGCAGCCCGGGAGGGACGAATGGCTACACCTTC.